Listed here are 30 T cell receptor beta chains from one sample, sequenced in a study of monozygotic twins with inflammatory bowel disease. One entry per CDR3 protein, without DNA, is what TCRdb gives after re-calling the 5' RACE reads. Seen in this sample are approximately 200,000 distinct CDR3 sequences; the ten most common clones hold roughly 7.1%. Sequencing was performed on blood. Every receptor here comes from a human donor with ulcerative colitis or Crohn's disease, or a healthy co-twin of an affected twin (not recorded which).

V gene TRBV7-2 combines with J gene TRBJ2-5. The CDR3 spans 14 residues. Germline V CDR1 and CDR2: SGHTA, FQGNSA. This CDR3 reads CASSLYGSQETQYF.

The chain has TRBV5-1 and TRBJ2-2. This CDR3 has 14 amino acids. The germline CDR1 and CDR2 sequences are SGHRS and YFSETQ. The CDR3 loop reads CASSFAGNTGELFF.

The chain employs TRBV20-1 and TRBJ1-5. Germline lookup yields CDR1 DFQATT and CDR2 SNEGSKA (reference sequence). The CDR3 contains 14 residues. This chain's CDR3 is CSATTISSGQPQHF.

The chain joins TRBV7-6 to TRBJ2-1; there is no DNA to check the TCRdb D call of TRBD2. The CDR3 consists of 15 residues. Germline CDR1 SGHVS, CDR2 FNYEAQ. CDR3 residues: CASSSLAGDANEQFF.

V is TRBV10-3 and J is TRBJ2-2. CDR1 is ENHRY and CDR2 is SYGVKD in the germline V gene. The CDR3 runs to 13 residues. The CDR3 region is CAISETNTGELFF.

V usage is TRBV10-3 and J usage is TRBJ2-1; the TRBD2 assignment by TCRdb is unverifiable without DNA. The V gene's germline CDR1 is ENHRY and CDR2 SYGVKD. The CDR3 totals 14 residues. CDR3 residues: CAVGDGRERGEQFF.

The CDR3: CASSQSFGVGETQYF. V and J are TRBV4-3 and TRBJ2-5. This CDR3 has 15 residues. Germline V gives CDR1 LGHNA, CDR2 YSLEER.

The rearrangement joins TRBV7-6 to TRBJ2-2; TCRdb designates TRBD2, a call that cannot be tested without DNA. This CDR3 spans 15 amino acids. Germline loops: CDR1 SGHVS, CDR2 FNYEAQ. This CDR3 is CASSAEASDDGELFF.

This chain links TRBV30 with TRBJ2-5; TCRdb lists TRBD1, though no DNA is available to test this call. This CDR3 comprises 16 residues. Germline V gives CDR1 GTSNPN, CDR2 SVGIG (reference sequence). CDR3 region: CAWSPRSRGQKGIQYF. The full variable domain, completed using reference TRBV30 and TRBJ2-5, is SQTIHQWPATLVQPVGSPLSLECTVEGTSNPNLYWYRQAAGRGLQLLFYSVGIGQISSEVPQNLSASRPQDRQFILSSKKLLLSDSGFYLCAWSPRSRGQKGIQYFGPGTRLLVL.

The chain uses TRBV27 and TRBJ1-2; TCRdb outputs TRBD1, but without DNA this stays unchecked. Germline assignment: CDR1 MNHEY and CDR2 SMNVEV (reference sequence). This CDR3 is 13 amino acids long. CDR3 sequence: CASSRDAIYGYTF.

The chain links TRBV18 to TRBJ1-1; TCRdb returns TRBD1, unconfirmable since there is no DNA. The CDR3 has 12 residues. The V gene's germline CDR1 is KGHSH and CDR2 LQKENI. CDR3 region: CASSHRQGEAFF.

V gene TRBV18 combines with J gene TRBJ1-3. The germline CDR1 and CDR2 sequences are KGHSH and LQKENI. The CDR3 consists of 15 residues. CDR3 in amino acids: CASSPRDTPGNTIYF.

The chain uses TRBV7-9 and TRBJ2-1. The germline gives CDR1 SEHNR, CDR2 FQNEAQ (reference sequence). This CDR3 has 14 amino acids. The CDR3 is CASSSEGWDNEQFF.

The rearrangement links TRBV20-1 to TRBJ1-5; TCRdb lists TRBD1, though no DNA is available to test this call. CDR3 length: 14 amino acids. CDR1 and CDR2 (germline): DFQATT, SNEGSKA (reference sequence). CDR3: CSAREASGNQPQHF.

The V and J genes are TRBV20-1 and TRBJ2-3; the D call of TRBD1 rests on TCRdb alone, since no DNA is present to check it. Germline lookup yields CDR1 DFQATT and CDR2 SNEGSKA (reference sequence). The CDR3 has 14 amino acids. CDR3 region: CSARVGGRTDTQYF.

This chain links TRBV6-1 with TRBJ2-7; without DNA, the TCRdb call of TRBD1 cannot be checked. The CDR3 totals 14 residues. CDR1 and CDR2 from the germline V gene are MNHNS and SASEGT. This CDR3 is CASTRDTSTYEQYF.

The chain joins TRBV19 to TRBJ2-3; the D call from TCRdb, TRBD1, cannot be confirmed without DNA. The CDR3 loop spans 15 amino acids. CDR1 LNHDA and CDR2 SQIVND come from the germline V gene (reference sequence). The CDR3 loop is CASRGEGGNTDTQYF.

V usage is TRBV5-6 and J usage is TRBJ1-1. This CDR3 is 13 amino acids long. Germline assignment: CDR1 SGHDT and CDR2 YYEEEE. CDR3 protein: CASSLGLVTEAFF.

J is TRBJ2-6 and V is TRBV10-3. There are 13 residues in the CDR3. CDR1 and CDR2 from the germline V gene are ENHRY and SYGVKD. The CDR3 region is CAISSTGANVLTF.

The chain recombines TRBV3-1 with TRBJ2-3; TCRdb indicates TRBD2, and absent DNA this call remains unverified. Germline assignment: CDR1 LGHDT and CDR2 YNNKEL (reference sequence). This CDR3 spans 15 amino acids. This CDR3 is CASSQGLAEGDTQYF.

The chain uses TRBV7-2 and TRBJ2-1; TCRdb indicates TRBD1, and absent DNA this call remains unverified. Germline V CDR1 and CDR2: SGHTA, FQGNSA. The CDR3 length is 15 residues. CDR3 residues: CASSPPLSTYNEQFF.

The CDR3 sequence: CASSGKGPQHF. The V gene is TRBV19, the J gene TRBJ1-5; with no DNA, the TCRdb D assignment of TRBD1 cannot be verified. The CDR3 is 11 residues long. Germline values: CDR1 LNHDA, CDR2 SQIVND (reference sequence).

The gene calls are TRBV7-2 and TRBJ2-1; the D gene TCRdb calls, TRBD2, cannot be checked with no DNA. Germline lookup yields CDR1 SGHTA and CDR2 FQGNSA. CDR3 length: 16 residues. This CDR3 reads CASSWTSGSSYNEQFF. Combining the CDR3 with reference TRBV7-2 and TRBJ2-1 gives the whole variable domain GAGVSQSPSNKVTEKGKDVELRCDPISGHTALYWYRQSLGQGLEFLIYFQGNSAPDKSGLPSDRFSAERTGGSVSTLTIQRTQQEDSAVYLCASSWTSGSSYNEQFFGPGTRLTVL.

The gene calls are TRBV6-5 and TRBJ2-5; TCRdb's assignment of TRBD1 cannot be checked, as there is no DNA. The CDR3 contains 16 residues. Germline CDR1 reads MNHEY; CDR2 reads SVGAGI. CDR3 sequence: CASSYTFTGVQETQYF.

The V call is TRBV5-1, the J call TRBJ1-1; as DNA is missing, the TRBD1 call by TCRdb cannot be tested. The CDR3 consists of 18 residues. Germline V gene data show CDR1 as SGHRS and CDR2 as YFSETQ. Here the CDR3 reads CASSPQPADSPMNTEAFF.

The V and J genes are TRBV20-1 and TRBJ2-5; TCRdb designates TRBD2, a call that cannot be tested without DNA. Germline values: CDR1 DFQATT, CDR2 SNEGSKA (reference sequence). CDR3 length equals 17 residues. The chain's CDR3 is CSAPRTSGRSSQETQYF.

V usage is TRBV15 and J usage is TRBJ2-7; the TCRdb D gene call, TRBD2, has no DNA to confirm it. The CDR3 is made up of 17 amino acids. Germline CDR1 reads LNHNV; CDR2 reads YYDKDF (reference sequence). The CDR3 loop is CATSRVPGLAGGYEQYF.

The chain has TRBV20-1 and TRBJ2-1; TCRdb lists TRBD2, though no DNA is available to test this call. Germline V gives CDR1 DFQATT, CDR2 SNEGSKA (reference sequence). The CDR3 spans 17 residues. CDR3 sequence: CSALARGTSGSLDEQFF.

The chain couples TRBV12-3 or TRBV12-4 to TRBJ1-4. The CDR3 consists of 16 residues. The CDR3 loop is CASSLADDSTNEKLFF.

The CDR3 sequence: CASSLSVASTEAFF. The chain recombines TRBV28 with TRBJ1-1. Germline CDR1 MDHEN, CDR2 SYDVKM. This CDR3 comprises 14 residues.